Presented here are 27 T cell receptor beta chains from one specimen sequenced in a study of control samples from healthy donors and cancer patients. Produced via immunoSEQ multiplex PCR; TCRdb's table is partial and in-frame only. The sample holds 100,000 to 150,000 clones, 90% seen once. The specimen sequenced was blood. The receptors stem from a man younger than 35 in good health.

This clone was seen more than once but under ten times. Within the sample, other DNA sequences also encode this same CDR3. The V and J genes are TRBV7-2 and TRBJ1-6; D is undetermined. Germline V gives CDR1 SGHTA, CDR2 FQGNSA. CDR3 size: 13 residues. V lost 1 base and J lost 7, with 5 bases in between. Here the CDR3 DNA reads TGTGCCAGCAGCTTAGGTGGGAATTCACCCCTCCACTTT. It specifies CASSLGGNSPLHF.

The CDR3 loop is CASSYDPGLAGPQGFF. The CDR3 nucleotides read TGTGCCAGCAGTTACGATCCCGGACTAGCGGGGCCCCAAGGGTTCTTC. V and J are TRBV6-2 or TRBV6-3 and TRBJ2-1; TRBD2 aligns across 12 bases. J lost 15 bases, V lost 2 bases, and 14 bases had no gene match. Germline assignment: CDR1 MNHEY and CDR2 SVGEGT. The CDR3 is 16 residues long.

The gene calls are TRBV7-9 and TRBJ2-1; D remains unclear. The length of the CDR3 is 14 residues. Germline CDR1 is SEHNR and CDR2 is FQNEAQ (reference sequence). Trimming removed 1 base at V and 4 bases at J, with 8 bases between. The CDR3 loop is CASSLETLYNEQFF. The CDR3 nucleotides read TGTGCCAGCAGCTTAGAGACACTATACAATGAGCAGTTCTTC.

The V gene is TRBV2, the J gene TRBJ2-1; perhaps TRBD2 as D (6 bases). CDR3 length equals 14 residues. Germline V CDR1 and CDR2: SNHLY, FYNNEI. With 9 bases removed from V and 6 bases from J, the gap between germline ends came to 18 bases. Here the CDR3 DNA reads TGTGCCAGTCGCCCACCGGGGGTCGCCAATGAGCAGTTCTTC. It yields the protein CASRPPGVANEQFF.

The CDR3 bases are TGTGCCAGCAGAAGGTACATTGAATCCTACAATGAGCAGTTCTTC. The encoded protein is CASRRYIESYNEQFF. This chain connects TRBV6-5 to TRBJ2-1; D not certain. V lost 6 bases, J lost 1 base, and 13 bases lay in between. Germline lookup yields CDR1 MNHEY and CDR2 SVGAGI. The CDR3 covers 15 residues.

The chain links TRBV28 to TRBJ1-2; D is perhaps TRBD1 (5 bases). This CDR3 region has 16 residues. Germline lookup yields CDR1 MDHEN and CDR2 SYDVKM. V lost 5 bases and J 2 bases, leaving 18 bases between the germline ends. CDR3 coding DNA: TGTGCCAGCAGTCCTTATATCCAGGGTATGAACTATGGCTACACCTTC. Residues: CASSPYIQGMNYGYTF.

The chain links TRBV11-2 to TRBJ2-2; no reliable D call. This CDR3 spans 12 amino acids. CDR1 and CDR2 from the germline V gene are SGHAT and FQNNGV. The V and J ends lost 2 bases and 2 bases respectively, with 0 bases between them. This chain's CDR3 is CASSLNTGELFF. The CDR3 coding sequence is TGTGCCAGCAGCTTAAACACCGGGGAGCTGTTTTTT. Combining the CDR3 with reference TRBV11-2 and TRBJ2-2 gives the whole variable domain EAGVAQSPRYKIIEKRQSVAFWCNPISGHATLYWYQQILGQGPKLLIQFQNNGVVDDSQLPKDRFSAERLKGVDSTLKIQPAKLEDSAVYLCASSLNTGELFFGEGSRLTVL.

CDR3 loop: CASSPLGVGGDTQYF. The CDR3 coding sequence is TGTGCCAGCAGCCCGTTAGGAGTGGGAGGAGATACGCAGTATTTT. The V and J genes are TRBV7-2 and TRBJ2-3, with D possibly TRBD2 on 6 matching bases. V was trimmed by 5 bases and J by 5 bases, leaving 17 bases between them. CDR1 is SGHTA and CDR2 is FQGNSA in the germline V gene. The CDR3 consists of 15 residues.

The rearrangement uses TRBV4-2 and TRBJ1-1; D unresolved. CDR3 length: 15 amino acids. Germline CDR1 reads LGHNA; CDR2 reads YNFKEQ. Deletions cut 2 bases from V and 5 bases from J, with 15 bases between. DNA of the CDR3: TGTGCCAGCAGCCAAAGTATCACCCGCGAAACTGAAGCTTTCTTT. Its protein is CASSQSITRETEAFF.

The J gene is TRBJ1-4, the V gene TRBV7-6, with D unclear. There are 16 residues in the CDR3. Germline V CDR1 and CDR2: SGHVS, FNYEAQ. Deletions cut 0 bases from V and 1 base from J, with 9 bases between. The CDR3 spells CASSLAPVRTNEKLFF. For the CDR3, the DNA is TGTGCCAGCAGCTTAGCGCCGGTTCGAACTAATGAAAAACTGTTTTTT.

The chain is built from TRBV9 and TRBJ1-4; TRBD1 might be the D (5 bases). CDR3 length: 15 amino acids. Trimming shortened V by 2 bases and J by 0 bases, and 8 bases separated the two germline ends. Germline V lookup: CDR1 SGDLS, CDR2 YYNGEE. CDR3 nucleotides: TGTGCCAGCAGCGTGGAGGGGTCAACTAATGAAAAACTGTTTTTT. It yields the protein CASSVEGSTNEKLFF.

The V gene is TRBV27, the J gene TRBJ2-3; no firm D call. Germline V gene lookup returns CDR1 MNHEY and CDR2 SMNVEV (reference sequence). This CDR3 has 10 residues. V was clipped by 11 bases and J by 11 bases, with 14 bases between them. CDR3 loop: CAGPMDLQYF. For the CDR3, the DNA is TGTGCCGGCCCCATGGACCTGCAGTATTTT.

This rearrangement joins TRBV5-1 to TRBJ1-6, with 7 bases aligning to TRBD1. Germline V gene data show CDR1 as SGHRS and CDR2 as YFSETQ. The CDR3 consists of 15 residues. V was clipped by 0 bases and J by 4 bases; unmatched bases: 1. The CDR3 loop is CASSLEGQYNSPLHF. The DNA for the CDR3 is TGCGCCAGCAGCTTGGAGGGACAGTATAATTCACCCCTCCACTTT. The full variable domain, in which reference TRBV5-1 and TRBJ1-6 provide the parts outside the CDR3, is KAGVTQTPRYLIKTRGQQVTLSCSPISGHRSVSWYQQTPGQGLQFLFEYFSETQRNKGNFPGRFSGRQFSNSRSEMNVSTLELGDSALYLCASSLEGQYNSPLHFGNGTRLTVT.

This chain connects TRBV15 to TRBJ2-3, with 9 bases aligning to TRBD2. V shed 1 base and J 3 bases; nucleotides not matched to a gene: 5. The CDR3 runs 16 residues. Germline CDR1 reads LNHNV; CDR2 reads YYDKDF (reference sequence). The CDR3 region is CATSRASGGPTDTQYF. The CDR3 bases are TGTGCCACCAGCAGAGCAAGCGGGGGGCCAACAGATACGCAGTATTTT.

The CDR3 DNA is TGTGCCAGCAGCCCACGTGGGGAGACCTACGAGCAGTACGTC. Translating gives CASSPRGETYEQYV. J is TRBJ2-7 and V is TRBV5-6, with a possible D match to TRBD2 (5 bases). Trimming pared 4 bases from V and 2 bases from J, leaving 13 bases between. This CDR3 is built from 14 residues. Looked up from germline, CDR1 is SGHDT and CDR2 is YYEEEE.

This clone appeared a single time. The chain is built from TRBV19 and TRBJ2-5; 9 bases fit TRBD2. V was clipped by 6 bases and J by 1 base; unmatched bases: 3. The CDR3 covers 14 residues. CDR1 and CDR2 from the germline V gene are LNHDA and SQIVND (reference sequence). The CDR3, as DNA: TGTGCCAGTAGGGGGACTAGCAGCCAAGAGACCCAGTACTTC. Encoded protein: CASRGTSSQETQYF.

The chain has TRBV3-1 (or the pseudogene TRBV3-2) and TRBJ2-1; 8 nucleotides match TRBD2. This CDR3 comprises 17 residues. Germline CDR1 and CDR2: LGHDT and YNNKEL (reference sequence). V lost 0 bases and J lost 7; bases outside the gene matches: 11. The DNA for the CDR3 is TGTGCCAGCAGCCAAGACCGCGGGGGGCGAGGGTGGAATGAGCAGTTCTTC. Amino acid sequence: CASSQDRGGRGWNEQFF.

The J gene is TRBJ1-6, the V gene TRBV19, with 10 bases matching TRBD1. The V and J ends lost 7 bases and 7 bases, in that order; junction bases with no gene match: 10. The CDR3 loop spans 16 amino acids. CDR1 is LNHDA, CDR2 SQIVND, per germline (reference sequence). CDR3 sequence reads: CASTPSWGQGNSPLHF. The CDR3 bases are TGTGCCAGTACCCCTTCTTGGGGACAGGGGAATTCACCCCTCCACTTT.

The chain recombines TRBV24-1 with TRBJ2-5, with a possible D match to TRBD1 (5 bases). CDR1 and CDR2 (germline): KGHDR, SFDVKD. CDR3 length: 13 residues. Trimming shortened V by 9 bases and J by 0 bases, and 10 bases separated the two germline ends. In DNA form, the CDR3 reads TGTGCCACCTGGGGCTCGAACCAAGAGACCCAGTACTTC. Encoded protein: CATWGSNQETQYF.

The chain uses TRBV7-9 and TRBJ1-1; no reliable D call. The CDR3 totals 14 residues. Trimming took 3 bases from V and 2 from J, leaving 10 bases between them. Germline values: CDR1 SEHNR, CDR2 FQNEAQ (reference sequence). The CDR3 reads CASSFSGGNTEAFF. The CDR3 bases are TGTGCCAGCAGCTTTTCAGGCGGAAACACTGAAGCTTTCTTT.

This chain links TRBV6-5 with TRBJ2-6, with unresolved D. The CDR3 contains 15 residues. V was trimmed by 6 bases and J by 0 bases, leaving 9 bases between them. Germline CDR1 reads MNHEY; CDR2 reads SVGAGI. The CDR3 loop is CASRTPRSGANVLTF. DNA of the CDR3: TGTGCCAGCAGAACCCCCCGCTCTGGGGCCAACGTCCTGACTTTC.

This clone was observed a single time. The chain employs TRBV7-9 and TRBJ2-7; D may be TRBD2 (5 bases). The CDR3 runs to 11 residues. CDR1 is SEHNR, CDR2 FQNEAQ, per germline (reference sequence). V was trimmed by 3 bases and J by 5 bases, leaving 5 bases between them. CDR3: CASSLRDEQYF. For the CDR3, the DNA is TGTGCCAGCAGCTTGAGGGACGAGCAGTACTTC. Drawing the rest from reference TRBV7-9 and TRBJ2-7, the complete variable domain is DTGVSQNPRHKITKRGQNVTFRCDPISEHNRLYWYRQTLGQGPEFLTYFQNEAQLEKSRLLSDRFSAERPKGSFSTLEIQRTEQGDSAMYLCASSLRDEQYFGPGTRLTVT.

V usage is TRBV11-3 and J usage is TRBJ1-5, with 8 bases matching TRBD1. Germline-derived CDR1 and CDR2 are SGHNT and YENEEA. Trimming at V came to 5 bases and at J to 3 bases, leaving 6 bases not matched to a gene. The CDR3 has 15 amino acids. The DNA of the CDR3 is TGTGCCAGCAGCCGAGGGACAGGCTCCAATCAGCCCCAGCATTTT. This codes for CASSRGTGSNQPQHF.

This chain links TRBV7-6 with TRBJ2-3; 8 bases are shared with TRBD2. Germline CDR1 and CDR2: SGHVS and FNYEAQ. The CDR3 has 16 amino acids. Trimming removed 1 base from V and 1 base from J; junction bases left unmatched: 4. CDR3 residues: CASSLEAGDRTDTQYF. For the CDR3, the DNA is TGTGCCAGCAGCTTAGAAGCGGGAGATCGCACAGATACGCAGTATTTT.

The CDR3 is CASSPSFKGTNYGYTF. The CDR3 region has the DNA TGTGCCAGCAGTCCCTCCTTTAAAGGGACTAACTATGGCTACACCTTC. J is TRBJ1-2 and V is TRBV5-6; D not certain. V was clipped by 5 bases and J by 0 bases, with 17 bases between them. The CDR3 loop spans 16 amino acids. Per the germline V gene, CDR1 is SGHDT and CDR2 is YYEEEE.

The chain recombines TRBV13 with TRBJ1-1, with 8 bases fitting TRBD1. Germline V CDR1 and CDR2: PRHDT, FYEKMQ (reference sequence). V was pared by 5 bases and J by 2 bases, with 7 bases of the junction left unmatched. This CDR3 is 15 amino acids long. CDR3 nucleotide sequence: TGTGCCAGCAGCACCGGGACAGGCCTAAACACTGAAGCTTTCTTT. Amino acids: CASSTGTGLNTEAFF.

The chain recombines TRBV3-1 (or the pseudogene TRBV3-2) with TRBJ1-6; 7 bases map to TRBD1. This CDR3 spans 17 amino acids. J lost 0 bases, V lost 3 bases, and 5 bases had no gene match. Germline V gene lookup returns CDR1 LGHDT and CDR2 YNNKEL (reference sequence). The chain's CDR3 is CASSQVSGGSYNSPLHF. In nucleotides, the CDR3 is TGTGCCAGCAGCCAGGTTTCAGGGGGCTCCTATAATTCACCCCTCCACTTT.